This TCR beta chain was sequenced during a study of blood T cells in healthy people across ages. With a J-beta primer mix and a sample-barcoded 5' primer, a second PCR ran about 6 to 11 cycles. Every single cDNA molecule received a tag from a template-switch adaptor with 12 random nucleotides. TCRdb independently ran MiXCR on the 5' RACE reads; one entry per CDR3 protein. The data show some 790,000 distinct CDR3 sequences, about 30% seen once. No fewer than 6 million PBMCs went into each sample. Study-wide results and limits: Naive and antigen-experienced cells were not separated, limiting conclusive comparison. Estimates of total diversity, which came from one million sequenced T cells, were considered to be underestimates.

This clonotype was recorded at least ten times. What it recognizes is unknown. The ends lost 5 bases at V and 4 bases at J; junction bases unmatched: 7. This CDR3 contains 15 residues. The rearrangement links TRBV12-3 or TRBV12-4 to TRBJ1-5; 8 bases fit TRBD1. This receptor was identified in an elderly woman in good health. Sequencing used blood. For the CDR3, the DNA is TGTGCCAGCAGTCGACAGGGGTCCCTAAATCAGCCCCAGCATTTT. Encoded protein: CASSRQGSLNQPQHF.